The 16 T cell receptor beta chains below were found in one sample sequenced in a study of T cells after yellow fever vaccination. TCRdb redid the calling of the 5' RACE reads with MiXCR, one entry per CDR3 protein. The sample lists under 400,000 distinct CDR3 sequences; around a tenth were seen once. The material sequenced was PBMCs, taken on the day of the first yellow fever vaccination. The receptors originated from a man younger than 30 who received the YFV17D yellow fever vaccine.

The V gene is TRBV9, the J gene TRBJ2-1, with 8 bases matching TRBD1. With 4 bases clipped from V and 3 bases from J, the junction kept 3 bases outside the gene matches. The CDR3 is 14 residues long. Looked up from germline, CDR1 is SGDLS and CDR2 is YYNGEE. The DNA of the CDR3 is TGTGCCAGCAGCACAGGGGGAAACTACAATGAGCAGTTCTTC. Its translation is CASSTGGNYNEQFF.

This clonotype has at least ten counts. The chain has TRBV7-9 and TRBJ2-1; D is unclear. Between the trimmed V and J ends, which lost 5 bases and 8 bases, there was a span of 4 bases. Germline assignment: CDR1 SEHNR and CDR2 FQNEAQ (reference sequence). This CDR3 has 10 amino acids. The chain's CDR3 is CASSEYEQFF. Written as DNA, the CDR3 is TGTGCCAGCAGCGAGTATGAGCAGTTCTTC.

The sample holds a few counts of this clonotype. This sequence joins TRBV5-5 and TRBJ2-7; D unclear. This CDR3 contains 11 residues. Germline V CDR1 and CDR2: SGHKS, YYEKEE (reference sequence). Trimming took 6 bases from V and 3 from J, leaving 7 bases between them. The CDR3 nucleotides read TGTGCCAGCACCAACTTCTACGAGCAGTACGTC. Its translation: CASTNFYEQYV.

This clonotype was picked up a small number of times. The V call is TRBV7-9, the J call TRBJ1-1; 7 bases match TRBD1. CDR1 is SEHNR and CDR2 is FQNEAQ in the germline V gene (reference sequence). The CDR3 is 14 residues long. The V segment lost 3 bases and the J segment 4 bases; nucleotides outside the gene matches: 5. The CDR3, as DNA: TGTGCCAGCAGCTTGGAAGGGGGCGTCACTGAAGCTTTCTTT. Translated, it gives CASSLEGGVTEAFF. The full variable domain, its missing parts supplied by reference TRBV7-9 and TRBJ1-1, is DTGVSQNPRHKITKRGQNVTFRCDPISEHNRLYWYRQTLGQGPEFLTYFQNEAQLEKSRLLSDRFSAERPKGSFSTLEIQRTEQGDSAMYLCASSLEGGVTEAFFGQGTRLTVV.

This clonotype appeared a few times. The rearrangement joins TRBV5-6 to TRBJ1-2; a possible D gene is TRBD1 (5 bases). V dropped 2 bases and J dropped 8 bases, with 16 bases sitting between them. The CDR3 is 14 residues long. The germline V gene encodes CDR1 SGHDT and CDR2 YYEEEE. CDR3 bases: TGTGCCAGCAGCTTCCCGGGGCCCATCGGCGGCTACACCTTC. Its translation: CASSFPGPIGGYTF. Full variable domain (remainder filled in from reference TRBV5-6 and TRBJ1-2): DAGVTQSPTHLIKTRGQQVTLRCSPKSGHDTVSWYQQALGQGPQFIFQYYEEEERQRGNFPDRFSGHQFPNYSSELNVNALLLGDSALYLCASSFPGPIGGYTFGSGTRLTVV.

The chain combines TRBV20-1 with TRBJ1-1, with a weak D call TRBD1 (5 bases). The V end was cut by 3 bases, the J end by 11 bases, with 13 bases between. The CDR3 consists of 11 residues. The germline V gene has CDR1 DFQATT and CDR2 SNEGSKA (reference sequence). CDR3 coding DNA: TGCAGTGCTAGCATGGGGGGGAGTGCTTTCTTT. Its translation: CSASMGGSAFF.

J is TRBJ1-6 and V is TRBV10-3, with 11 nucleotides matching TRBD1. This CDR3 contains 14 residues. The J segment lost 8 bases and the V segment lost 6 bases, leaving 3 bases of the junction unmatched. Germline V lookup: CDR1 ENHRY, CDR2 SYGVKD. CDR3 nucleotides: TGTGCCATCAGGGGACAGGGGGATGATTCACCCCTCCACTTT. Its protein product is CAIRGQGDDSPLHF.

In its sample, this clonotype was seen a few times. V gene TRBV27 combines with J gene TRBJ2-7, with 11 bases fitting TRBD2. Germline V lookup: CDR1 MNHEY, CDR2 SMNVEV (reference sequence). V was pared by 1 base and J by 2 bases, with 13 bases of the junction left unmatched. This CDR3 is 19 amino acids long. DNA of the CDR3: TGTGCCAGCAGTTTATTCTTGGCTAGCGGGGGGTCCGGAACCTACGAGCAGTACTTC. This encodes CASSLFLASGGSGTYEQYF.

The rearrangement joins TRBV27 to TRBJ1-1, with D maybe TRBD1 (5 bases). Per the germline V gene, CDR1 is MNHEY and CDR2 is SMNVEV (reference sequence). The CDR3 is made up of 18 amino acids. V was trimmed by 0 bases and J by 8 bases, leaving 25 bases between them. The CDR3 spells CASSLSTGGVDSPLEAFF. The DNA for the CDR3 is TGTGCCAGCAGTTTATCCACGGGGGGGGTTGACTCTCCCCTCGAAGCTTTCTTT.

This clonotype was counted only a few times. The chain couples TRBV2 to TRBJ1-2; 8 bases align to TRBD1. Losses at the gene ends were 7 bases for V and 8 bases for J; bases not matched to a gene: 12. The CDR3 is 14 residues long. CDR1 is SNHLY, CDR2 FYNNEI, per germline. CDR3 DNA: TGTGCCAGCATGTACAGGGGGAATCTCGAAGGCTACACCTTC. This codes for CASMYRGNLEGYTF.

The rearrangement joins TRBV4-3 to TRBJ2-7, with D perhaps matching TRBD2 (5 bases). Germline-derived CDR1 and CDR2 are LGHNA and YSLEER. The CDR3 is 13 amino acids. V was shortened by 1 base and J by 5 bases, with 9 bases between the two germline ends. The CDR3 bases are TGCGCCAGCAGCCAAGGACACGGGAACGAGCAGTACTTC. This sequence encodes CASSQGHGNEQYF.

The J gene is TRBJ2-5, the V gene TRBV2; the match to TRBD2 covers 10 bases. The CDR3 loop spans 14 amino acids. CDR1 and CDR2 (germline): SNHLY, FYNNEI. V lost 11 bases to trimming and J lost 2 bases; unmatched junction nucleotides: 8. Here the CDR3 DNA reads TGTGCCCAAAAGGAACTAGCGGGGCAAGAGACCCAGTACTTC. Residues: CAQKELAGQETQYF. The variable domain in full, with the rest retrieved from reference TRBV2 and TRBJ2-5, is EPEVTQTPSHQVTQMGQEVILRCVPISNHLYFYWYRQILGQKVEFLVSFYNNEISEKSEIFDDQFSVERPDGSNFTLKIRSTKLEDSAMYFCAQKELAGQETQYFGPGTRLLVL.

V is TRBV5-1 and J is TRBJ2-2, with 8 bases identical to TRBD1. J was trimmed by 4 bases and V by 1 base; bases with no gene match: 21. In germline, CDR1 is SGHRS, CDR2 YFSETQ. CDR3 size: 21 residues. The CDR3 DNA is TGCGCCAGCAGCTTGCTCGGTGCTGCTTTGTCAGGGGGCTTTGGCACCGGGGAGCTGTTTTTT. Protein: CASSLLGAALSGGFGTGELFF.

The CDR3 DNA reads as TGTGCCAGCAACCGAGGGGAAGGGGGATCGAAGACCCAGTACTTC. It yields the protein CASNRGEGGSKTQYF. This chain uses TRBV11-1 with TRBJ2-5, with D perhaps TRBD1 (6 bases). Germline assignment: CDR1 SGHAT and CDR2 FQDESV (reference sequence). V lost 7 bases, J lost 6 bases, and 21 bases lay in between. CDR3 length: 15 amino acids.

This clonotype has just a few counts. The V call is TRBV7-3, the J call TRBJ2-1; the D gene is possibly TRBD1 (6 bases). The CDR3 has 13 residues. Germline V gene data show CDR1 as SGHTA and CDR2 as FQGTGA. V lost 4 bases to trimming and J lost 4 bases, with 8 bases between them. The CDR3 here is CASSSDRYNEQFF. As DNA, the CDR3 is TGTGCCAGCAGCTCGGACAGATACAATGAGCAGTTCTTC.

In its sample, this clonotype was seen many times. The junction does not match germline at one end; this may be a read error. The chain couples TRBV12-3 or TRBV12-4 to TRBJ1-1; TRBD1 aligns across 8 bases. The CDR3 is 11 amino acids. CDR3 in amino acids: CASRSNRGWVF. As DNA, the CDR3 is TGTGCCAGCAGGTCCAACAGGGGGTGGGTCTTT.